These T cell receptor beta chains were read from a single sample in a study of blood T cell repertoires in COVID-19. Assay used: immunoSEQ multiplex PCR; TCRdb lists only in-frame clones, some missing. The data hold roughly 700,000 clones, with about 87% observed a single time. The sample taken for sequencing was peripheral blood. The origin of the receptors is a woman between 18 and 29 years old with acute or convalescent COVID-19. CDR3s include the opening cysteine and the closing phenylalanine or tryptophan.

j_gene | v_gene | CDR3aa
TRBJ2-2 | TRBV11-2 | CASRPGTKDTGELFF
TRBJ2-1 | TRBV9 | CASSASGGRISSYNEQFF
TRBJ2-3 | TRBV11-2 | CASSLVSGTDTQYF
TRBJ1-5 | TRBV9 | CASSDGQNQPQHF
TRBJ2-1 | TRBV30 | CAWSGILYNEQFF
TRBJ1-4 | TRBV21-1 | CASSAQIDRSPNEKLFF
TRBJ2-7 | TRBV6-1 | CASSSMGAAPYEQYF
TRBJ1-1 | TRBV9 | CASSAPRGGPMNTEAFF
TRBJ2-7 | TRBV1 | CTSSHPGTYEQYF
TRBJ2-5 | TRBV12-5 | CASGLIFRGQETQYF
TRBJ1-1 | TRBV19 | CASSAQGNTEAFF
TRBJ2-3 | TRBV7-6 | CASSASWSGDTDTQYF
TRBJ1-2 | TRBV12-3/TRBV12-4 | CASRTGGYGYTF
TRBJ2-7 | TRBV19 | CASSIGTGDYEQYF
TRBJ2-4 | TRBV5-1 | CASSLGGLNIQYF
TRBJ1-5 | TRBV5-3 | CARSLAGTKSDQPQHF
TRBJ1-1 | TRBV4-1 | CASSLGLTNTEAFF
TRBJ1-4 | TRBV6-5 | CASSVDRANEKLFF
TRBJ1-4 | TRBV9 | CASQGIGEEKLFF
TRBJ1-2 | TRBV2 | CASSWDRAPGGYTF
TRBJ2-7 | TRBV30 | CAWSVLGEQYF
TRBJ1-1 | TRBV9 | CASSSGGTEAFF
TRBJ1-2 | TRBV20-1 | CSAEGSYGYTF
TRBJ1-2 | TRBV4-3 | CASSQVQGTNYGYTF
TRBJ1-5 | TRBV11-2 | CASSPLTGGTNQPQHF
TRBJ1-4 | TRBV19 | CASNHRAYNEKLFF
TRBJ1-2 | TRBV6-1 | CASSEARGNGYTF
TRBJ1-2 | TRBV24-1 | CATSDFINGGGYTF
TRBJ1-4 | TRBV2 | CASSENMRNEKLFF
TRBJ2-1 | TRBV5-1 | CASSLDGQAHNEQFF
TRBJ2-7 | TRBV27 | CASGRQVDYEQYF
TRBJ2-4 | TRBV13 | CASSYSVLAKNIQYF
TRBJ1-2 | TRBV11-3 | CARQGIDGYTF
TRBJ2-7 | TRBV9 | CASSPGGRKNEQYF
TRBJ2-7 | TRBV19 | CASSIGQGASYEQYF
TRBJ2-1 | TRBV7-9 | CASSHGSNEQFF
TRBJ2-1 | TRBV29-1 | CSVPTSGSYNEQFF
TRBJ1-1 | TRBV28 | CASSPGPGWRTEAFF
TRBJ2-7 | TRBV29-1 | CSVQGTYEQYF
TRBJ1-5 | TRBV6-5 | CASTPDSVNQPQHF
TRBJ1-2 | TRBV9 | CASSLGLYGYTF